The following is a T cell receptor (beta chain) sequence with its context. The data stem from a study of technical replicates of blood from a handful of donors. Only in-frame clones appear in the TCRdb table, and some are missing; sequencing was by immunoSEQ multiplex PCR. The table shows some 74,000 clones, with 95% to 96% occurring only once. Germline V gene data show CDR1 as SNHLY and CDR2 as FYNNEI. The CDR3 contains 12 residues. Trimming removed 9 bases at V and 1 base at J, with 10 bases between. The V call is TRBV2, the J call TRBJ2-7, with TRBD1 as a possible D gene (6 bases). The clonotype comes from a human donor in good health. Sample: T cells isolated from PBMCs. CDR3 sequence (DNA): TGTGCCAGTTGGACAGCATCCTACGAGCAGTACTTC. Protein product: CASWTASYEQYF.